The 22 T cell receptor beta chains presented below share a single source sample, sequenced in a study of cytotoxic CD8 clonotypes in ibrutinib-treated CLL (dated by TCRdb to the early 2020s). Libraries came from the immunoSEQ multiplex PCR assay. TCRdb limited this immuneACCESS table to in-frame rearrangements with V and J called. A share of clones is missing; checked studies link under half to unresolved V genes, and the rest is unexplained. The sample yields more than 110,000 clones; more than 70% were counted once. In total, the top ten clones hold around 7.6% of the sample. Sample: PBMCs, taken after 36 months of ibrutinib treatment. The receptor source for this set is a human donor with chronic lymphocytic leukemia.

V is TRBV5-4 and J is TRBJ1-2, with 8 bases matching TRBD1. Germline V gives CDR1 SGHNT, CDR2 YYREEE (reference sequence). Losses at the gene ends were 0 bases for V and 1 base for J; bases not matched to a gene: 5. CDR3 size: 16 residues. In DNA form, the CDR3 reads TGTGCCAGCAGCTTGGGACAGGGGAACGTTAACTATGGCTACACCTTC. It encodes CASSLGQGNVNYGYTF.

The CDR3 loop reads CASSEQLRSYEQYF. DNA for the CDR3: TGTGCCAGCAGTGAACAGCTACGTTCCTACGAGCAGTACTTC. The rearrangement uses TRBV2 and TRBJ2-7; no definite D call. Germline assignment: CDR1 SNHLY and CDR2 FYNNEI. The CDR3 has 14 residues. The germline V and J ends were trimmed by 2 bases and 1 base, with 9 bases remaining between them.

This clone has more than one count but fewer than ten. CDR3 coding DNA: TGTGCCTGGAGCACAGGGGCAGGGTTTTTTTCACCCCTCCACTTT. This codes for CAWSTGAGFFSPLHF. The chain recombines TRBV30 with TRBJ1-6; 7 bases match TRBD1. In germline, CDR1 is GTSNPN, CDR2 SVGIG (reference sequence). The CDR3 totals 15 residues. Unmatched junction bases numbered 11, after V lost 3 bases and J lost 9 bases.

Only one count was recorded for this clone. V usage is TRBV15 and J usage is TRBJ2-7; 8 bases match TRBD2. Germline lookup yields CDR1 LNHNV and CDR2 YYDKDF (reference sequence). Trimming at V came to 1 base and at J to 5 bases, leaving 10 bases not matched to a gene. CDR3 length equals 16 residues. The CDR3 region has the DNA TGTGCCACCAGCAGAGCGGGAGGGATATCACGACACGAGCAGTACTTC. Its translation is CATSRAGGISRHEQYF.

This rearrangement joins TRBV2 to TRBJ2-1; D is unresolved. CDR3 length equals 15 residues. Germline-derived CDR1 and CDR2 are SNHLY and FYNNEI. With 7 bases removed from V and 6 bases from J, the gap between germline ends came to 19 bases. The CDR3 bases are TGTGCCAGCAAAATAACATATGTCACATCCAATGAGCAGTTCTTC. This translates into CASKITYVTSNEQFF.

J is TRBJ2-1 and V is TRBV5-5; 8 bases are a match to TRBD1. V was pared by 2 bases and J by 5 bases, with 3 bases of the junction left unmatched. In germline, CDR1 is SGHKS, CDR2 YYEKEE (reference sequence). The CDR3 contains 14 residues. This CDR3 reads CASSFGDRHNEQFF. The CDR3 coding sequence is TGTGCCAGCAGCTTCGGGGACAGGCACAATGAGCAGTTCTTC.

The chain combines TRBV14 with TRBJ1-4; D remains unclear. V shed 1 base and J shed 8 bases, with 8 bases lying between them. Germline CDR1 and CDR2: SGHDN and FVKESK. The CDR3 loop spans 13 amino acids. DNA for the CDR3: TGTGCCAGCAGCCAAGCGTATCGGGAAAAACTGTTTTTT. Protein: CASSQAYREKLFF.

In this sample, this clone turned up a few times. The chain links TRBV2 to TRBJ1-6, with unresolved D. Trimming stripped 3 bases from V and 6 bases from J, with 12 bases between. Looked up from germline, CDR1 is SNHLY and CDR2 is FYNNEI. The CDR3 contains 15 residues. CDR3 DNA sequence: TGTGCCAGCAGTGATTGGGTTGTGGGTAATTCACCCCTCCACTTT. Protein product: CASSDWVVGNSPLHF.

This clone has only a few counts. The chain's CDR3 is CASSLGTGPGNTIYF. The CDR3 DNA is TGTGCCAGTAGTCTGGGAACAGGGCCTGGAAACACCATATATTTT. The genes are TRBV19 and TRBJ1-3; tentative D call: TRBD1 (6 bases). The CDR3 covers 15 residues. Looked up from germline, CDR1 is LNHDA and CDR2 is SQIVND (reference sequence). V gave up 5 bases and J gave up 2 bases, with 13 bases separating them.

As to this clone: Just one base apart from a much larger clone, this may be a read error. The gene calls are TRBV12-5 and TRBJ1-1; the D is unclear. The germline V gene has CDR1 LGHNT and CDR2 FRNRAP. The CDR3 has 14 amino acids. V lost 5 bases, J lost 0 bases, and 10 bases lay in between. The CDR3 is CASGIGRMNTEAFF. The DNA for the CDR3 is TGTGCTAGTGGTATCGGGAGAATGAACACTGAAGCTTTCTTT.

This clone came up a few times. This chain links TRBV5-1 with TRBJ2-2; TRBD2 matches at 11 bases. The CDR3 is 15 amino acids. Trimming removed 5 bases from V and 4 bases from J; junction bases left unmatched: 4. The germline CDR1 and CDR2 sequences are SGHRS and YFSETQ. CDR3 DNA: TGCGCCAGCAGGGGACTAGCGGAGCTCACCGGGGAGCTGTTTTTT. Its protein product is CASRGLAELTGELFF.

This clone occurred a few times. This sequence joins TRBV10-2 and TRBJ2-1; 11 bases are a match to TRBD2. The length of the CDR3 is 13 residues. The junction had 2 bases not matched to a gene; V was cut back by 6 bases and J by 7 bases. Germline V gives CDR1 WSHSY, CDR2 SAAADI. CDR3 residues: CASSIAGGNEQFF. In nucleotides, the CDR3 is TGCGCCAGCAGCATAGCGGGGGGGAATGAGCAGTTCTTC.

This chain links TRBV6-6 with TRBJ1-3, with TRBD1 identical over 9 bases. The CDR3 contains 14 residues. Per the germline V gene, CDR1 is MNHNY and CDR2 is SVGAGI (reference sequence). J gave up 8 bases and V 2 bases, and 4 bases lay outside the gene matches. CDR3 amino acids: CASSYEGQGYTIYF. CDR3 DNA sequence: TGTGCCAGCAGTTACGAGGGACAGGGATACACCATATATTTT.

The V gene is TRBV11-2, the J gene TRBJ1-5; no reliable D call. The germline gives CDR1 SGHAT, CDR2 FQNNGV. CDR3 length: 13 residues. Trimming cost V 2 bases and J 6 bases, with 8 bases left between them. CDR3 residues: CASSLSGRQPQHF. The DNA of the CDR3 is TGTGCCAGCAGCTTATCAGGACGTCAGCCCCAGCATTTT.

The chain employs TRBV19 and TRBJ2-2, with TRBD2 identical over 9 bases. J lost 0 bases, V lost 5 bases, and 4 bases had no gene match. Germline lookup yields CDR1 LNHDA and CDR2 SQIVND (reference sequence). This CDR3 has 16 amino acids. CDR3 nucleotide sequence: TGTGCCAGTAGTCCAAGACTAGCGGCGAACACCGGGGAGCTGTTTTTT. Protein product: CASSPRLAANTGELFF.

This chain joins TRBV27 and TRBJ2-7; TRBD2 matches at 12 bases. The germline gives CDR1 MNHEY, CDR2 SMNVEV (reference sequence). This CDR3 is 16 amino acids long. J lost 5 bases, V lost 5 bases, and 10 bases had no gene match. The CDR3 DNA reads TGTGCCAGCAGTGTCGGACTAGCGGGAAGACTGAACGAGCAGTACTTC. Translated: CASSVGLAGRLNEQYF.

This clone occurred once. This chain joins TRBV5-4 and TRBJ1-5; no reliable D call. The germline V gene encodes CDR1 SGHNT and CDR2 YYREEE (reference sequence). V lost 2 bases and J 4 bases, leaving 7 bases between the germline ends. The CDR3 runs 13 residues. CDR3 region: CASSFDGNQPQHF. CDR3 in DNA: TGTGCCAGCAGCTTCGACGGGAATCAGCCCCAGCATTTT.

The sample holds one count of this clone. The chain joins TRBV27 to TRBJ1-5; possible D gene TRBD1, 5 bases. The length of the CDR3 is 15 residues. Trimming cost V 1 base and J 4 bases, with 11 bases left between them. The germline V gene has CDR1 MNHEY and CDR2 SMNVEV (reference sequence). CDR3 DNA sequence: TGTGCCAGCAGTTTATGGGGCAGTGTTAATCAGCCCCAGCATTTT. Amino acids: CASSLWGSVNQPQHF.

The chain employs TRBV19 and TRBJ2-3; a weak D match, TRBD1 (6 bases). CDR1 and CDR2 from the germline V gene are LNHDA and SQIVND (reference sequence). CDR3 length: 15 amino acids. V lost 3 bases, J lost 4 bases, and 14 bases lay in between. Here the CDR3 DNA reads TGTGCCAGTAGTATGTCGGGACACCGGGCAGATACGCAGTATTTT. This codes for CASSMSGHRADTQYF.

The chain is built from TRBV14 and TRBJ2-1; 7 nucleotides line up with TRBD1. V lost 5 bases and J lost 8; bases outside the gene matches: 9. Germline V CDR1 and CDR2: SGHDN, FVKESK. CDR3 length: 14 amino acids. CDR3 region: CASSASRGIHEQFF. The CDR3 coding sequence is TGTGCCAGCAGCGCTAGCAGGGGGATCCATGAGCAGTTCTTC.

The chain uses TRBV28 and TRBJ1-1; unclear D gene. This CDR3 contains 14 residues. Germline V CDR1 and CDR2: MDHEN, SYDVKM. Trimming removed 1 base at V and 0 bases at J, with 6 bases between. CDR3 nucleotides: TGTGCCAGCAGTTTATTCCCTTTGAACACTGAAGCTTTCTTT. This sequence encodes CASSLFPLNTEAFF.

The chain carries TRBV5-1 and TRBJ2-5; 11 bases are shared with TRBD2. The ends lost 7 bases at V and 5 bases at J; junction bases unmatched: 7. Per the germline V gene, CDR1 is SGHRS and CDR2 is YFSETQ. The CDR3 has 14 residues. CDR3 protein: CASRLAGRWETQYF. CDR3 DNA: TGCGCCAGCCGACTAGCGGGAAGGTGGGAGACCCAGTACTTC. The whole variable domain, remainder taken from reference TRBV5-1 and TRBJ2-5, is KAGVTQTPRYLIKTRGQQVTLSCSPISGHRSVSWYQQTPGQGLQFLFEYFSETQRNKGNFPGRFSGRQFSNSRSEMNVSTLELGDSALYLCASRLAGRWETQYFGPGTRLLVL.